The 28 T cell receptor beta chains below all came from one sample that was sequenced in a study of cytomegalovirus exposure and HLA in healthy donors (dated 2017 in TCRdb). Library preparation employed the immunoSEQ multiplex PCR assay. The multiplex PCR relied on a mix of 60 forward primers for TCR Vbeta segments and 13 reverse primers for TCR Jbeta segments. TCRdb took this table from immuneACCESS and kept in-frame rearrangements with V and J called. Such tables lack part of the clones; where checked against another copy, unresolved V genes explain under half of the gap, and the rest is unexplained. Present in this sample are roughly 100,000 clones, about three fifths of which were seen just once. Approximately 4.3% of the sample comes from the top ten. The material sequenced was PBMCs. The receptors originated from a human donor in good health.

This chain connects TRBV18 to TRBJ2-1; D possibly corresponds to TRBD2 (6 bases). Deletions cut 5 bases from V and 7 bases from J, with 6 bases between. The CDR3 runs 11 residues. Germline V gene sequence: CDR1 KGHSH, CDR2 LQKENI. This CDR3 is CASSAGNEQFF. CDR3 nucleotides: TGTGCCAGCTCAGCGGGAAATGAGCAGTTCTTC.

This clone has only one observation. The chain employs TRBV9 and TRBJ2-2; perhaps TRBD2 as D (5 bases). CDR1 is SGDLS, CDR2 YYNGEE, per germline. This CDR3 has 18 residues. The V end was cut by 0 bases, the J end by 3 bases, with 18 bases between. CDR3 protein: CASSVAPRAGGYTGELFF. CDR3 in DNA: TGTGCCAGCAGCGTAGCTCCTAGGGCGGGCGGATACACCGGGGAGCTGTTTTTT. Based on the CDR3 plus reference TRBV9 and TRBJ2-2, the full variable domain is DSGVTQTPKHLITATGQRVTLRCSPRSGDLSVYWYQQSLDQGLQFLIQYYNGEERAKGNILERFSAQQFPDLHSELNLSSLELGDSALYFCASSVAPRAGGYTGELFFGEGSRLTVL.

In its sample, this clone was seen a few times. The genes are TRBV27 and TRBJ2-5; 10 bases fit TRBD1. The CDR3 runs 15 residues. Looked up from germline, CDR1 is MNHEY and CDR2 is SMNVEV (reference sequence). J gave up 5 bases and V 5 bases, and 8 bases lay outside the gene matches. This CDR3 is CASSSRDRGLETQYF. The CDR3 bases are TGTGCCAGCAGTAGCCGGGACAGGGGTTTGGAGACCCAGTACTTC.

The rearrangement links TRBV2 to TRBJ1-2; 7 bases align to TRBD1. The CDR3 runs 15 residues. V dropped 4 bases and J dropped 4; count of bases not matched to a gene: 9. CDR1 and CDR2 (germline): SNHLY, FYNNEI. CDR3 DNA sequence: TGTGCCAGCAGTGGGGGGGCACAGGGGAGCTATGGCTACACCTTC. Translating gives CASSGGAQGSYGYTF.

This rearrangement joins TRBV5-1 to TRBJ2-5; D is uncertain. Trimming stripped 4 bases from V and 1 base from J, with 14 bases between. Germline loops: CDR1 SGHRS, CDR2 YFSETQ. The CDR3 covers 15 residues. The CDR3 is CASSPDGVGQETQYF. CDR3 DNA sequence: TGCGCCAGCAGCCCGGATGGAGTCGGCCAAGAGACCCAGTACTTC.

The genes are TRBV28 and TRBJ1-2; D is unclear. The CDR3 runs 14 residues. V lost 5 bases and J 3 bases, leaving 13 bases between the germline ends. CDR1 is MDHEN and CDR2 is SYDVKM in the germline V gene. As DNA, the CDR3 is TGTGCCAGCAGTCCCCGCCAGATCCACTATGGCTACACCTTC. This gives the protein CASSPRQIHYGYTF.

The rearrangement joins TRBV7-8 to TRBJ2-1; D is perhaps TRBD1 (5 bases). V gave up 5 bases and J gave up 7 bases, with 9 bases separating them. Germline CDR1 reads SGHVS; CDR2 reads FQNEAQ. The CDR3 sequence is 12 residues long. The CDR3 reads CASSTRQNEQFF. The DNA of the CDR3 is TGTGCCAGCAGCACCAGACAGAATGAGCAGTTCTTC.

V gene TRBV6-5 combines with J gene TRBJ2-7, with D possibly TRBD1 on 6 matching bases. This CDR3 spans 15 amino acids. CDR1 and CDR2 from the germline V gene are MNHEY and SVGAGI. The V end lost 7 bases, the J end lost 4 bases, and 20 bases lay between the germline ends. The CDR3 reads CASTRGSRGFYEQYF. The CDR3, as DNA: TGTGCCAGCACCCGAGGGTCCAGGGGCTTTTACGAGCAGTACTTC.

This clone was recorded only once. The rearrangement links TRBV11-2 to TRBJ2-5; the D is unclear. The J call may be mistaken, given a closer DNA end match to TRBJ2-7. CDR1 is SGHAT and CDR2 is FQNNGV in the germline V gene. This CDR3 region has 14 residues. CDR3 DNA: TGTGCCAGCAGCCCCCCCCACCCGTTCTACGAGCAGTACTTC. Its translation is CASSPPHPFYEQYF.

The chain uses TRBV28 and TRBJ2-7; 9 bases fit TRBD2. The CDR3 length is 15 residues. V lost 3 bases, J lost 2 bases, and 5 bases stayed unmatched. The germline V gene encodes CDR1 MDHEN and CDR2 SYDVKM. The CDR3 loop is CASSFPLAGTYEQYF. CDR3 DNA: TGTGCCAGCAGTTTTCCCCTAGCGGGAACCTACGAGCAGTACTTC.

A few counts support this clone. The chain links TRBV5-1 to TRBJ2-7; 10 bases match TRBD1. Germline V gene sequence: CDR1 SGHRS, CDR2 YFSETQ. V dropped 3 bases and J dropped 3; count of bases not matched to a gene: 3. This CDR3 comprises 14 residues. The CDR3 protein is CASSWGQGFYEQYF. The CDR3 coding sequence is TGCGCCAGCAGCTGGGGACAGGGGTTCTACGAGCAGTACTTC.

The DNA of the CDR3 is TGTGCCAGCAGACGATCAGGGGGCTTTAATGAAAAACTGTTTTTT. Amino acid sequence: CASRRSGGFNEKLFF. This chain connects TRBV6-1 to TRBJ1-4; 8 bases are a match to TRBD1. The CDR3 is made up of 15 amino acids. CDR1 is MNHNS and CDR2 is SASEGT in the germline V gene. After removal of 6 bases from V and 4 bases from J, the junction contained 7 bases not matched to a gene.

V usage is TRBV7-2 and J usage is TRBJ2-1, with TRBD2 matching over 10 bases. The CDR3 is 16 residues long. Germline V gene data show CDR1 as SGHTA and CDR2 as FQGNSA. Losses at the gene ends were 4 bases for V and 13 bases for J; bases not matched to a gene: 16. The CDR3 DNA sequence: TGTGCCAGCAGCTACCTAGCGGGAGTGGCGGGGGCGGGTCAGTTCTTC. It translates to CASSYLAGVAGAGQFF.

V is TRBV27 and J is TRBJ1-2, with TRBD1 matching over 8 bases. The CDR3 sequence is 14 residues long. Germline V gene sequence: CDR1 MNHEY, CDR2 SMNVEV (reference sequence). The junction had 9 bases not matched to a gene; V was cut back by 6 bases and J by 6 bases. CDR3 region: CASSLRTGMNGYTF. The CDR3 DNA sequence: TGTGCCAGCAGCCTACGGACAGGGATGAATGGCTACACCTTC.

The chain combines TRBV29-1 with TRBJ1-4; 8 nucleotides agree with TRBD1. The CDR3 has 14 residues. Losses at the gene ends were 5 bases for V and 4 bases for J; bases not matched to a gene: 6. The V gene's germline CDR1 is SQVTM and CDR2 ANQGSEA. CDR3 sequence: CSVRHGQGNEKLFF. CDR3 sequence (DNA): TGCAGCGTTCGGCACGGACAGGGTAATGAAAAACTGTTTTTT. Full variable domain (outside the CDR3, taken from reference TRBV29-1 and TRBJ1-4): SAVISQKPSRDICQRGTSLTIQCQVDSQVTMMFWYRQQPGQSLTLIATANQGSEATYESGFVIDKFPISRPNLTFSTLTVSNMSPEDSSIYLCSVRHGQGNEKLFFGSGTQLSVL.

Only one count was recorded for this clone. The genes are TRBV30 and TRBJ1-2, with 10 bases aligning to TRBD1. This CDR3 region has 14 residues. Trimming removed 7 bases from V and 4 bases from J; junction bases left unmatched: 9. Germline V lookup: CDR1 GTSNPN, CDR2 SVGIG (reference sequence). The chain's CDR3 is CASNRQGASYGYTF. The CDR3 region has the DNA TGTGCCTCGAATCGACAGGGGGCTAGCTATGGCTACACCTTC.

J is TRBJ1-2 and V is TRBV7-9; D is perhaps TRBD1 (5 bases). The V end lost 2 bases, the J end lost 3 bases, and 13 bases lay between the germline ends. CDR1 and CDR2 (germline): SEHNR, FQNEAQ (reference sequence). There are 15 residues in the CDR3. CDR3 region: CASSLIEGADYGYTF. The CDR3 region has the DNA TGTGCCAGCAGCTTAATCGAAGGGGCGGACTATGGCTACACCTTC. Combining the CDR3 with reference TRBV7-9 and TRBJ1-2 gives the whole variable domain DTGVSQNPRHKITKRGQNVTFRCDPISEHNRLYWYRQTLGQGPEFLTYFQNEAQLEKSRLLSDRFSAERPKGSFSTLEIQRTEQGDSAMYLCASSLIEGADYGYTFGSGTRLTVV.

The chain combines TRBV7-3 with TRBJ2-3; no firm D call. Germline CDR1 reads SGHTA; CDR2 reads FQGTGA. The CDR3 is made up of 17 amino acids. V lost 5 bases, J lost 0 bases, and 18 bases lay in between. CDR3 bases: TGTGCCAGCAGCCCCAGAAGATCGGGTCTTAGCACAGATACGCAGTATTTT. Its protein is CASSPRRSGLSTDTQYF. Full variable domain (outside the CDR3, taken from reference TRBV7-3 and TRBJ2-3): GAGVSQTPSNKVTEKGKYVELRCDPISGHTALYWYRQSLGQGPEFLIYFQGTGAADDSGLPNDRFFAVRPEGSVSTLKIQRTERGDSAVYLCASSPRRSGLSTDTQYFGPGTRLTVL.

The chain uses TRBV7-9 and TRBJ2-5; D may be TRBD1 (6 bases). CDR1 and CDR2 (germline): SEHNR, FQNEAQ (reference sequence). V lost 5 bases and J 4 bases, leaving 14 bases between the germline ends. This CDR3 contains 14 residues. CDR3 protein: CASSRATGTETQYF. For the CDR3, the DNA is TGTGCCAGCAGCCGCGCGACAGGCACAGAGACCCAGTACTTC.

The chain uses TRBV6-1 and TRBJ1-4; perhaps TRBD1 as D (6 bases). Germline V gene data show CDR1 as MNHNS and CDR2 as SASEGT. This CDR3 is 13 amino acids long. Between the trimmed V and J ends, which lost 2 bases and 10 bases, there was a span of 11 bases. CDR3 protein: CASSESGEGKLFF. The CDR3 bases are TGTGCCAGCAGTGAATCAGGGGAGGGAAAACTGTTTTTT.

This chain uses TRBV12-5 with TRBJ2-3; 11 positions match TRBD2. Looked up from germline, CDR1 is LGHNT and CDR2 is FRNRAP. V shed 5 bases and J 2 bases; nucleotides not matched to a gene: 15. This CDR3 spans 19 amino acids. CDR3 loop: CASGPAGTSGLPFTDTQYF. The CDR3 coding sequence is TGTGCTAGTGGTCCCGCCGGGACTAGCGGACTTCCCTTCACAGATACGCAGTATTTT.

The V and J genes are TRBV6-5 and TRBJ1-1; the match to TRBD1 covers 7 bases. This CDR3 region has 11 residues. Germline CDR1 reads MNHEY; CDR2 reads SVGAGI. After removal of 6 bases from V and 7 bases from J, the junction contained 2 bases not matched to a gene. The CDR3 region is CASRGTVEAFF. The CDR3, as DNA: TGTGCCAGCAGGGGGACAGTTGAAGCTTTCTTT.

This clone is categorized as medium-sized. The genes are TRBV19 and TRBJ1-1; TRBD1 is a possible D gene (5 bases). Trimming took 3 bases from V and 1 from J, leaving 9 bases between them. Germline V lookup: CDR1 LNHDA, CDR2 SQIVND (reference sequence). This CDR3 has 14 amino acids. The CDR3 DNA follows: TGTGCCAGTAGTATTGGGGCAGAGAACACTGAAGCTTTCTTT. Protein product: CASSIGAENTEAFF.

In its sample, this clone was seen a few times. This rearrangement joins TRBV7-6 to TRBJ1-4; 7 nucleotides line up with TRBD1. The junction had 5 bases not matched to a gene; V was cut back by 5 bases and J by 8 bases. The CDR3 covers 13 residues. CDR1 is SGHVS, CDR2 FNYEAQ, per germline. This chain's CDR3 is CASSGQEGEKLFF. The CDR3, as DNA: TGTGCCAGCAGCGGACAGGAGGGCGAAAAACTGTTTTTT.

This chain links TRBV5-6 with TRBJ2-7; no clear D. The germline V gene encodes CDR1 SGHDT and CDR2 YYEEEE. V was pared by 1 base and J by 0 bases, with 8 bases between. The CDR3 is made up of 14 amino acids. CDR3 amino acids: CASSLYSFSYEQYF. The CDR3 DNA reads as TGTGCCAGCAGCTTGTATAGTTTCTCCTACGAGCAGTACTTC. The entire variable domain, with the rest obtained from reference TRBV5-6 and TRBJ2-7, is as follows: DAGVTQSPTHLIKTRGQQVTLRCSPKSGHDTVSWYQQALGQGPQFIFQYYEEEERQRGNFPDRFSGHQFPNYSSELNVNALLLGDSALYLCASSLYSFSYEQYFGPGTRLTVT.

This clone was counted a few times. The gene calls are TRBV5-5 and TRBJ2-2, with D unclear. The ends were cut back, 3 bases at V and 0 bases at J, with 9 bases in the middle. The CDR3 contains 15 residues. The germline V gene has CDR1 SGHKS and CDR2 YYEKEE (reference sequence). The CDR3 bases are TGTGCCAGCAGCTATTCGACAACGAACACCGGGGAGCTGTTTTTT. Its protein is CASSYSTTNTGELFF.

In DNA, the CDR3 is TGTGCCAGTAGTATGTCCGGCACTGAAGCTTTCTTT. It is translated as CASSMSGTEAFF. The chain recombines TRBV19 with TRBJ1-1; unclear D gene. Germline V CDR1 and CDR2: LNHDA, SQIVND (reference sequence). Trimming stripped 3 bases from V and 4 bases from J, with 6 bases between. This CDR3 has 12 residues.

The chain uses TRBV15 and TRBJ2-7; 9 bases are a match to TRBD2. This CDR3 region has 16 residues. V dropped 5 bases and J dropped 8; count of bases not matched to a gene: 16. Germline CDR1 reads LNHNV; CDR2 reads YYDKDF (reference sequence). CDR3 sequence (DNA): TGTGCCACCAGCGACTACCCAGCGGGGGGAGGGAGGCAGCAGTACTTC. As protein: CATSDYPAGGGRQQYF.